This T cell receptor (beta chain) was sequenced in a study of T cell responses to AZD1222 COVID-19 vaccine. Study-level findings and limits: The sample set comprised mostly white British donors with more females, and clonal diversity was possibly underestimated.

Here immunoSEQ multiplex PCR was the method, and the copy in TCRdb shows in-frame clones only, minus some. The profile shows about 100,000 clones, about 86% of them singletons. From germline, CDR1 is LNHDA and CDR2 SQIVND (reference sequence). The CDR3 contains 13 residues. V lost 5 bases to trimming and J lost 6 bases, with 14 bases between them. Notes on this clone: Its target is unknown.

The chain joins TRBV19 to TRBJ2-7, with a tentative D call TRBD2 (5 bases). The material was peripheral blood, obtained on day 0 of AZD1222 vaccination. The sequence was obtained from an adult in good health. The CDR3 loop is CASSLSLVTEQYF. The CDR3 bases are TGTGCCAGTAGTCTTTCACTAGTTACCGAGCAGTACTTC.